The 25 T cell receptor beta chains reported below all come from one sample, sequenced in a study of post-analysis software for immune sequencing data. Study-wide results and limits: In patients, TRBV5-6, TRBV5-1 and TRBV20-1 belonged to five TRBV segments found more frequently than in controls.

The antigens these receptors bind are not known. The TCR beta cDNA libraries contained unique molecular identifiers. TCRdb fed the PCR reads into MiXCR, producing one record per CDR3 protein. Of about 820,000 distinct CDR3 sequences listed, roughly 50% are singletons. Sequences were obtained from blood. Receptor source: a girl aged 10 to 17 with multiple sclerosis.

This rearrangement joins TRBV12-3 or TRBV12-4 to TRBJ2-1, with 10 bases that match TRBD2. V lost 4 bases and J lost 12; bases outside the gene matches: 12. CDR3 size: 15 residues. The CDR3 DNA sequence: TGTGCCAGCAGTTCCGTTGGACTAGCGGTATTTATGCAGTTCTTC. Translation gives CASSSVGLAVFMQFF.

The genes are TRBV14 and TRBJ2-7; D possibly corresponds to TRBD2 (6 bases). Germline values: CDR1 SGHDN, CDR2 FVKESK. This CDR3 region has 15 residues. V was cut by 4 bases and J by 7 bases, with 20 bases left in between. CDR3 DNA: TGTGCCAGCAGCCCGTACTTGGCCAGGAGGGATGAGCAGTACTTC. Protein sequence: CASSPYLARRDEQYF.

The rearrangement uses TRBV12-3 or TRBV12-4 and TRBJ1-4, with 7 nucleotides matching TRBD1. V lost 3 bases, J lost 0 bases, and 4 bases stayed unmatched. This CDR3 has 16 amino acids. CDR3 amino acids: CASSFVGGATNEKLFF. The CDR3 coding sequence is TGTGCCAGCAGTTTCGTAGGGGGCGCAACTAATGAAAAACTGTTTTTT.

The V call is TRBV5-5, the J call TRBJ2-4, with D possibly being TRBD1 (5 bases). V lost 1 base and J lost 6, with 11 bases in between. CDR3 length: 14 residues. CDR1 is SGHKS, CDR2 YYEKEE, per germline (reference sequence). The CDR3 loop reads CASSLQGERNIQYF. The CDR3, as DNA: TGTGCCAGCAGCTTGCAAGGGGAAAGAAACATTCAGTACTTC.

The V gene is TRBV10-3, the J gene TRBJ2-7; the match to TRBD1 covers 7 bases. V trimming: 2 bases; J trimming: 2 bases; junction bases outside the gene matches: 6. The CDR3 contains 15 residues. Germline values: CDR1 ENHRY, CDR2 SYGVKD. The CDR3 DNA follows: TGTGCCATCAGTGAGGAGAACAGGGGCGCCTACGAGCAGTACTTC. Residues: CAISEENRGAYEQYF.

This rearrangement joins TRBV4-1 to TRBJ2-1; D ambiguous. The V end lost 0 bases, the J end lost 0 bases, and 15 bases lay between the germline ends. The CDR3 consists of 18 residues. Germline V CDR1 and CDR2: MGHRA, YSYEKL. Written as DNA, the CDR3 is TGCGCCAGCAGCCAAGATGGGTACCTCAAGAGCTCCTACAATGAGCAGTTCTTC. Amino acid sequence: CASSQDGYLKSSYNEQFF.

This clonotype has only a few counts. V and J are TRBV7-3 and TRBJ2-7, with D perhaps assigned TRBD1 or TRBD2 (6 bases each). The CDR3 has 13 residues. Germline-derived CDR1 and CDR2 are SGHTA and FQGTGA. Trimming took off 5 bases at V and 9 bases at J, with 17 bases between the two ends. CDR3 DNA: TGTGCCAGCAGCCCTCCGGGGGCTACGGTGCAGTACTTC. Translated: CASSPPGATVQYF.

This clonotype was observed many times. This chain joins TRBV4-1 and TRBJ2-1, with D perhaps TRBD2 (6 bases). CDR3 size: 13 residues. Trimming took 0 bases from V and 14 from J, leaving 14 bases between them. Germline CDR1 is MGHRA and CDR2 is YSYEKL. The chain's CDR3 is CASSQDVRGLEFF. For the CDR3, the DNA is TGCGCCAGCAGCCAAGATGTTAGGGGACTTGAGTTCTTC.

This chain links TRBV5-1 with TRBJ1-5; D perhaps matches TRBD1 (6 bases). V lost 7 bases, J lost 9 bases, and 17 bases lay in between. This CDR3 region has 13 residues. The V gene's germline CDR1 is SGHRS and CDR2 YFSETQ. The CDR3 region is CASRGADSGPQHF. CDR3 sequence (DNA): TGCGCCAGCCGGGGGGCAGACTCAGGGCCCCAGCATTTT. The full variable domain, in which reference TRBV5-1 and TRBJ1-5 provide the parts outside the CDR3, is KAGVTQTPRYLIKTRGQQVTLSCSPISGHRSVSWYQQTPGQGLQFLFEYFSETQRNKGNFPGRFSGRQFSNSRSEMNVSTLELGDSALYLCASRGADSGPQHFGDGTRLSIL.

This chain uses TRBV7-9 with TRBJ2-6, with 8 bases identical to TRBD1. The junction had 10 bases not matched to a gene; V was cut back by 2 bases and J by 1 base. The germline V gene has CDR1 SEHNR and CDR2 FQNEAQ (reference sequence). This CDR3 comprises 19 residues. The CDR3 DNA reads as TGTGCCAGCAGCTTACCTTCCGGGACAGGAGGTTCTGGGGCCAACGTCCTGACTTTC. It encodes CASSLPSGTGGSGANVLTF.

This sequence joins TRBV6-5 and TRBJ2-4; D is uncertain. The J call is uncertain, as TRBJ2-7 better fits the DNA end. Germline loops: CDR1 MNHEY, CDR2 SVGAGI. The CDR3 spans 13 residues. The CDR3 loop reads CASRNGPTYEQYF. Written as DNA, the CDR3 is TGTGCCAGCAGGAATGGACCGACCTACGAGCAGTACTTC.

The CDR3 nucleotides read TGTGCCAGCCGGGGCAGTAGGGCCTATGGCTACACCTTC. This translates into CASRGSRAYGYTF. The J gene is TRBJ1-2, the V gene TRBV6-1; tentatively, D is TRBD1 (5 bases). V was shortened by 8 bases and J by 4 bases, with 14 bases between the two germline ends. This CDR3 spans 13 amino acids. CDR1 is MNHNS, CDR2 SASEGT, per germline.

This clonotype was seen once. The chain employs TRBV12-3 or TRBV12-4 and TRBJ2-7; 10 nucleotides agree with TRBD2. The CDR3 runs to 14 residues. V lost 7 bases to trimming and J lost 2 bases; unmatched junction nucleotides: 5. The CDR3 loop is CASTWTSGAYEQYF. CDR3 coding DNA: TGTGCCAGCACCTGGACTAGCGGAGCCTACGAGCAGTACTTC.

V gene TRBV12-3 or TRBV12-4 combines with J gene TRBJ2-3; D unclear. The CDR3 covers 14 residues. V dropped 6 bases and J dropped 4 bases, with 14 bases sitting between them. The CDR3 region is CASSSWARPDTQYF. The CDR3 DNA sequence: TGTGCCAGCAGCTCCTGGGCCCGCCCAGATACGCAGTATTTT.

J is TRBJ2-5 and V is TRBV11-2; D is ambiguous. The end of the DNA aligns better with TRBJ2-7, so the J call may be wrong. Germline V CDR1 and CDR2: SGHAT, FQNNGV. This CDR3 has 11 residues. The CDR3 DNA reads as TGTGCCAGCGGGTCCGTTGGCGAGCAGTACTTC. Translation gives CASGSVGEQYF.

V and J are TRBV4-1 and TRBJ2-5; 13 positions match TRBD2. This CDR3 comprises 19 residues. The ends lost 4 bases at V and 1 base at J; junction bases unmatched: 12. Germline assignment: CDR1 MGHRA and CDR2 YSYEKL. The DNA of the CDR3 is TGCGCCAGCAGCCCAATTGGGACTAGCGGGAACCTCCTCCAAGAGACCCAGTACTTC. Its protein is CASSPIGTSGNLLQETQYF.

The rearrangement joins TRBV3-1 to TRBJ1-5; no firm D call. This CDR3 region has 13 residues. The V end lost 5 bases, the J end lost 4 bases, and 9 bases lay between the germline ends. Germline V gene sequence: CDR1 LGHDT, CDR2 YNNKEL (reference sequence). CDR3 region: CASSYYRNQPQHF. CDR3 DNA sequence: TGTGCCAGCAGCTACTATAGGAATCAGCCCCAGCATTTT.

The table lists this clonotype with a count of one. The junction departs from the called germline gene at one end, perhaps through a read error. This rearrangement joins TRBV6-4 to TRBJ2-1, with D unresolved. The CDR3 runs 13 residues. Germline CDR1 and CDR2: MRHNA and SNTAGT. The CDR3: CANSETLQQKAFF. The CDR3 coding sequence is TGTGCCAACAGTGAGACCCTTCAGCAAAAGGCGTTCTTC.

This chain links TRBV5-1 with TRBJ2-5; 8 positions agree with TRBD2. The DNA end favors TRBJ2-7, so the J call may be wrong. The CDR3 covers 17 residues. Looked up from germline, CDR1 is SGHRS and CDR2 is YFSETQ. The CDR3 protein is CASSSNGISGTAYEQYF. The DNA for the CDR3 is TGCGCCAGCAGCTCGAATGGCATTAGCGGGACCGCCTACGAGCAGTACTTC.

The genes are TRBV7-2 and TRBJ2-3; D unclear. The CDR3 spans 15 residues. Germline V gives CDR1 SGHTA, CDR2 FQGNSA. V was trimmed by 5 bases and J by 2 bases, leaving 14 bases between them. The CDR3 is CASSQADANTDTQYF. The CDR3 bases are TGTGCCAGCAGCCAGGCCGACGCGAACACAGATACGCAGTATTTT.

This clonotype was seen more than once but under ten times. The CDR3 DNA sequence: TGTGCCAGCAGCCCGACTTTGACGGGTCTCCAGGGCTACGAGCAGTACTTC. This encodes CASSPTLTGLQGYEQYF. This chain links TRBV7-9 with TRBJ2-7, with D perhaps TRBD1 (5 bases). Per the germline V gene, CDR1 is SEHNR and CDR2 is FQNEAQ (reference sequence). The CDR3 spans 17 residues. The V and J ends lost 5 bases and 3 bases respectively, with 23 bases between them. Using reference TRBV7-9 and TRBJ2-7 for the parts outside the CDR3, the full variable domain is DTGVSQNPRHKITKRGQNVTFRCDPISEHNRLYWYRQTLGQGPEFLTYFQNEAQLEKSRLLSDRFSAERPKGSFSTLEIQRTEQGDSAMYLCASSPTLTGLQGYEQYFGPGTRLTVT.

A single count supports this clonotype. The chain employs TRBV7-9 and TRBJ2-7, with TRBD1 matching over 8 bases. The length of the CDR3 is 18 residues. Per the germline V gene, CDR1 is SEHNR and CDR2 is FQNEAQ (reference sequence). Trimming at V came to 0 bases and at J to 5 bases, leaving 15 bases not matched to a gene. The chain's CDR3 is CASSLAEIQGGRGHEQYF. For the CDR3, the DNA is TGTGCCAGCAGCTTAGCGGAAATACAGGGGGGAAGGGGCCACGAGCAGTACTTC.

Notes on this clonotype: One junction end does not reproduce the germline sequence, and a read error may be involved. This chain connects TRBV9 to TRBJ1-2; D is ambiguous. Germline lookup yields CDR1 SGDLS and CDR2 YYNGEE. The CDR3 totals 13 residues. CDR3 bases: TGTGCTAGCAGCCCCCCAAATAACCTACGCTACACCTTC. Its translation is CASSPPNNLRYTF.

This clonotype was counted only a few times. This rearrangement joins TRBV5-5 to TRBJ2-7; D might be TRBD1 (6 bases). Trimming shortened V by 1 base and J by 2 bases, and 13 bases separated the two germline ends. CDR1 SGHKS and CDR2 YYEKEE come from the germline V gene (reference sequence). The CDR3 has 15 residues. The CDR3 spells CASSLSGDGTYEQYF. CDR3 in DNA: TGTGCCAGCAGCTTGTCAGGGGACGGAACCTACGAGCAGTACTTC.

This rearrangement joins TRBV20-1 to TRBJ2-3; D perhaps matches TRBD2 (7 bases). The CDR3 is made up of 17 amino acids. Germline V gene lookup returns CDR1 DFQATT and CDR2 SNEGSKA (reference sequence). The V gene lost 3 bases and the J gene lost 0 bases, with 19 bases spanning the gap. CDR3 region: CSASRSGGYTSTDTQYF. The CDR3 region has the DNA TGCAGTGCTAGTCGCTCGGGGGGCTACACTAGCACAGATACGCAGTATTTT.